The 32 T cell receptor beta chains below all came from one sample that was sequenced in a study of molecular identifiers for immune sequencing clone quantification. TCRdb recomputed calls from the PCR reads with MiXCR, one row per CDR3 protein. The data contain hundreds of thousands of distinct CDR3 sequences, less than 30% of them singletons. The sequenced sample consisted of naive CD8+ T cells from blood, with Jurkat cell RNA spiked in. The subset here: FACS-sorted CD8+CD4-CCR7+CD45RA+ naive T cells. The source of these receptors is a human donor in good health. Some libraries in this study had Jurkat cell RNA spiked in.

This clonotype has a count of ten or more. V and J are TRBV2 and TRBJ2-1, with a weak D call TRBD1 (6 bases). The CDR3 covers 13 residues. Germline V lookup: CDR1 SNHLY, CDR2 FYNNEI. Trimming shortened V by 4 bases and J by 12 bases, and 16 bases separated the two germline ends. DNA for the CDR3: TGTGCCAGCAGTGGGAAAGACAGGCCTGGGCAGTTCTTC. Amino acid sequence: CASSGKDRPGQFF. The full variable domain, with the rest looked up from reference TRBV2 and TRBJ2-1, is EPEVTQTPSHQVTQMGQEVILRCVPISNHLYFYWYRQILGQKVEFLVSFYNNEISEKSEIFDDQFSVERPDGSNFTLKIRSTKLEDSAMYFCASSGKDRPGQFFGPGTRLTVL.

To note about this clonotype: A much more abundant neighbour one base away suggests this may be a read error. The genes are TRBV27 and TRBJ1-5; no definite D call. Germline loops: CDR1 MNHEY, CDR2 SMNVEV (reference sequence). V was trimmed by 8 bases and J by 1 base, leaving 9 bases between them. The CDR3 is 13 amino acids. CDR3 protein: CASGPLSNQPQHF. The CDR3 nucleotides are TGTGCCAGCGGTCCCCTAAGCAATCAGCCCCAGCATTTT.

The chain carries TRBV24-1 and TRBJ2-1; D uncertain. The CDR3 length is 14 residues. With 1 base removed from V and 6 bases from J, the gap between germline ends came to 9 bases. CDR1 KGHDR and CDR2 SFDVKD come from the germline V gene. The CDR3 reads CATSDLGRFNEQFF. In nucleotides, the CDR3 is TGTGCCACCAGTGATTTAGGGCGTTTCAATGAGCAGTTCTTC.

About this clonotype itself: The junction does not match germline at one end; this may be a read error. This chain uses TRBV6-2 or TRBV6-3 with TRBJ2-1, with TRBD2 identical over 7 bases. CDR3 length: 16 residues. Germline assignment: CDR1 MNHEY and CDR2 SVGEGT. CDR3 nucleotides: TGTGCCAGCAACACACCTAATAGCGGGCCTTACAATGAGCAGATCTTC. Translating gives CASNTPNSGPYNEQIF.

This clonotype was counted at least ten times. The J gene is TRBJ1-5, the V gene TRBV20-1, with 8 bases aligning to TRBD1. CDR1 and CDR2 from the germline V gene are DFQATT and SNEGSKA (reference sequence). J was trimmed by 6 bases and V by 4 bases; bases with no gene match: 2. The CDR3 loop spans 12 amino acids. This CDR3 is CSAIQGGQPQHF. The DNA for the CDR3 is TGCAGTGCTATACAGGGGGGTCAGCCCCAGCATTTT.

This clonotype occurred many times. The V call is TRBV7-8, the J call TRBJ2-5; D perhaps matches TRBD2 (5 bases). This CDR3 has 14 residues. Germline V CDR1 and CDR2: SGHVS, FQNEAQ. Trimming pared 3 bases from V and 3 bases from J, leaving 11 bases between. CDR3 coding DNA: TGTGCCAGCAGCTTCGGACTCGCCAAAGAGACCCAGTACTTC. Translation: CASSFGLAKETQYF.

Points on this clonotype: The germline gene is not matched at one end of the junction; a read error may be the cause. The V and J genes are TRBV5-3 and TRBJ2-7; D may be TRBD1 (6 bases). TRBV5-3 carries the ORF label, with uncertain function. The CDR3 totals 11 residues. In DNA, the CDR3 is TGTGCCAGCAGCTCAGGGGTTCGGCAGTACTTC. It specifies CASSSGVRQYF.

This clonotype was counted a few times. The V gene is TRBV3-1, the J gene TRBJ2-3; D unresolved. There are 17 residues in the CDR3. The V gene lost 4 bases and the J gene lost 0 bases, with 17 bases spanning the gap. Germline CDR1 reads LGHDT; CDR2 reads YNNKEL (reference sequence). Written as DNA, the CDR3 is TGTGCCAGCAGCCCCCCCCGCTCAGTGCTGAGCACAGATACGCAGTATTTT. It encodes CASSPPRSVLSTDTQYF.

This clonotype showed up just a few times. The chain carries TRBV18 and TRBJ2-3; D unclear. CDR1 is KGHSH, CDR2 LQKENI, per germline. This CDR3 region has 14 residues. V lost 0 bases to trimming and J lost 5 bases, with 9 bases between them. Here the CDR3 reads CASSPPTGKDTQYF. DNA of the CDR3: TGTGCCAGCTCACCACCGACCGGCAAAGATACGCAGTATTTT.

This chain links TRBV7-9 with TRBJ2-5; no reliable D call. The CDR3 covers 16 residues. The V end was cut by 2 bases, the J end by 0 bases, with 13 bases between. The germline gives CDR1 SEHNR, CDR2 FQNEAQ (reference sequence). Here the CDR3 DNA reads TGTGCCAGCAGCTTATTTGGACGGACGAACCAAGAGACCCAGTACTTC. Protein product: CASSLFGRTNQETQYF.

The V gene is TRBV27, the J gene TRBJ2-1; D remains ambiguous. V lost 6 bases to trimming and J lost 0 bases, with 9 bases between them. The CDR3 runs to 14 residues. Germline V gene sequence: CDR1 MNHEY, CDR2 SMNVEV (reference sequence). The CDR3 nucleotides are TGTGCCAGCAGCACACTATCCTCCTACAATGAGCAGTTCTTC. This codes for CASSTLSSYNEQFF.

This clonotype was recorded many times. CDR3 protein: CASSNQYGTQYF. The CDR3 bases are TGCGCCAGCAGCAACCAATATGGGACGCAGTATTTT. J is TRBJ2-3 and V is TRBV5-1; D is unresolved. There are 12 residues in the CDR3. Trimming removed 4 bases from V and 9 bases from J, with 12 bases in between. Germline assignment: CDR1 SGHRS and CDR2 YFSETQ.

Many counts were recorded for this clonotype. The chain recombines TRBV11-2 with TRBJ2-3; possibly TRBD1 or TRBD2 for D (6 bases each). The CDR3 sequence is 19 residues long. Looked up from germline, CDR1 is SGHAT and CDR2 is FQNNGV. Trimming took 1 base from V and 2 from J, leaving 22 bases between them. The CDR3 is CASSLGGRGTPHFTDTQYF. The CDR3 DNA is TGTGCCAGCAGCTTAGGGGGCCGGGGGACACCCCACTTCACAGATACGCAGTATTTT.

As to this clonotype: Given a much more abundant clone one base away, this may be a read error. The chain combines TRBV20-1 with TRBJ1-4; possible D gene TRBD1, 6 bases. Germline assignment: CDR1 DFQATT and CDR2 SNEGSKA (reference sequence). The CDR3 runs 15 residues. V dropped 1 base and J dropped 6 bases, with 15 bases sitting between them. The CDR3 DNA reads as TGCAGTGCTAGAGTGGCACAGGGCGTGGATGAAAAACTGTTTTTT. Translated, it gives CSARVAQGVDEKLFF.

The CDR3 sequence is CASISSGLAEAFF. CDR3 sequence (DNA): TGTGCCAGTATCTCGTCCGGACTCGCTGAAGCTTTCTTT. The rearrangement uses TRBV19 and TRBJ1-1; D remains unclear. This CDR3 has 13 amino acids. Germline loops: CDR1 LNHDA, CDR2 SQIVND (reference sequence). V lost 7 bases and J lost 6, with 15 bases in between.

Details on this clonotype: This may stem from a read error, because a much larger clone lies one nucleotide away. V usage is TRBV7-2 and J usage is TRBJ2-1, with TRBD2 matching over 14 bases. J was trimmed by 10 bases and V by 4 bases; bases with no gene match: 6. The length of the CDR3 is 15 residues. The germline V gene has CDR1 SGHTA and CDR2 FQGNSA. The CDR3 is CASSWGLAGAGEQFF. The CDR3 DNA reads TGTGCCAGCAGCTGGGGACTAGCGGGAGCAGGGGAGCAGTTCTTC. Full variable domain (missing parts from reference TRBV7-2 and TRBJ2-1): GAGVSQSPSNKVTEKGKDVELRCDPISGHTALYWYRQSLGQGLEFLIYFQGNSAPDKSGLPSDRFSAERTGGSVSTLTIQRTQQEDSAVYLCASSWGLAGAGEQFFGPGTRLTVL.

There are a few counts of this clonotype. V and J are TRBV9 and TRBJ2-7, with D tentatively TRBD1 or TRBD2 (5 bases each). Germline V gives CDR1 SGDLS, CDR2 YYNGEE. This CDR3 has 17 amino acids. Trimming took off 3 bases at V and 0 bases at J, with 19 bases between the two ends. The chain's CDR3 is CASSENGDGRSSYEQYF. The CDR3 DNA sequence: TGTGCCAGCAGCGAGAACGGGGACGGACGGAGCTCCTACGAGCAGTACTTC.

At least ten counts were recorded for this clonotype. The chain joins TRBV27 to TRBJ2-3; D not resolved. V was cut by 8 bases and J by 4 bases, with 13 bases left in between. CDR1 and CDR2 (germline): MNHEY, SMNVEV (reference sequence). The CDR3 is made up of 13 amino acids. This CDR3 is CASGPTIADTQYF. CDR3 DNA sequence: TGTGCCAGCGGGCCGACCATAGCAGATACGCAGTATTTT.

The chain recombines TRBV30 with TRBJ2-1, with D possibly being TRBD2 (6 bases). V was shortened by 2 bases and J by 6 bases, with 14 bases between the two germline ends. The CDR3 totals 14 residues. Germline lookup yields CDR1 GTSNPN and CDR2 SVGIG (reference sequence). CDR3 coding DNA: TGTGCCTGGAGTAACTCTGGAGGGGTCAATGAGCAGTTCTTC. Its protein product is CAWSNSGGVNEQFF.

J is TRBJ2-1 and V is TRBV29-1; 10 bases align to TRBD2. The CDR3 runs to 13 residues. V dropped 7 bases and J dropped 4; count of bases not matched to a gene: 4. Germline V lookup: CDR1 SQVTM, CDR2 ANQGSEA. The CDR3, as DNA: TGCAGCGCACGTAGCGGGGGGTACAATGAGCAGTTCTTC. It codes for CSARSGGYNEQFF.

This clonotype has ten or more counts. The CDR3: CATLGTVSQETQYF. CDR3 nucleotides: TGTGCCACCCTGGGGACAGTAAGTCAAGAGACCCAGTACTTC. The V and J genes are TRBV28 and TRBJ2-5; 7 bases match TRBD1. The germline V gene has CDR1 MDHEN and CDR2 SYDVKM. The CDR3 length is 14 residues. V dropped 10 bases and J dropped 2; count of bases not matched to a gene: 10.

The chain combines TRBV19 with TRBJ2-3, with 7 bases aligning to TRBD2. J gave up 0 bases and V 4 bases, and 4 bases lay outside the gene matches. Germline V gene sequence: CDR1 LNHDA, CDR2 SQIVND (reference sequence). The CDR3 has 15 amino acids. CDR3 bases: TGTGCCAGTAGTAGGGCGGGAGCGAGCACAGATACGCAGTATTTT. Amino acid sequence: CASSRAGASTDTQYF.

This clonotype was counted many times. This chain uses TRBV12-3 or TRBV12-4 with TRBJ1-4; no firm D call. Trimming removed 7 bases from V and 3 bases from J, with 6 bases in between. The CDR3 runs 12 residues. The CDR3 sequence: CASTGSNEKLFF. The CDR3 DNA reads as TGTGCCAGCACTGGCTCTAATGAAAAACTGTTTTTT.

There are many counts of this clonotype. The V and J genes are TRBV4-1 and TRBJ2-5, with no clear D. Between the trimmed V and J ends, which lost 0 bases and 5 bases, there was a span of 10 bases. CDR1 and CDR2 from the germline V gene are MGHRA and YSYEKL. The CDR3 has 14 residues. CDR3 loop: CASSQEATPETQYF. The DNA for the CDR3 is TGCGCCAGCAGCCAAGAAGCTACGCCGGAGACCCAGTACTTC.

Details on this clonotype: The junction departs from the called germline gene at one end, perhaps through a read error. The chain has TRBV5-1 and TRBJ1-1; perhaps TRBD1 as D (6 bases). CDR3 length equals 16 residues. Germline V gene lookup returns CDR1 SGHRS and CDR2 YFSETQ. The CDR3 bases are TGCGCCAGCAGCTTTACCACCCAGGGGCCGAACACTGGAGCTTTCTTT. It translates to CASSFTTQGPNTGAFF.

V and J are TRBV5-1 and TRBJ2-1, with D perhaps TRBD1 or TRBD2 (5 bases each). The CDR3 length is 13 residues. Germline V gene sequence: CDR1 SGHRS, CDR2 YFSETQ. Between the trimmed V and J ends, which lost 2 bases and 10 bases, there was a span of 13 bases. DNA for the CDR3: TGCGCCAGCAGCTTCACTGGGGGACCGGAGCAGTTCTTC. This gives the protein CASSFTGGPEQFF.

Comment on this clonotype: The conserved closing phenylalanine or tryptophan is absent in this CDR3, likely reflecting a read error. V is TRBV4-1 and J is TRBJ2-7, with D maybe TRBD1 (6 bases). The germline gives CDR1 MGHRA, CDR2 YSYEKL. The length of the CDR3 is 15 residues. V was cut by 2 bases and J by 5 bases, with 16 bases left in between. CDR3 sequence reads: CASSQPNRARDEQYL. The CDR3 DNA reads as TGCGCCAGCAGCCAACCAAACAGGGCTCGTGACGAGCAGTACCTC.

Only a few counts were recorded for this clonotype. This chain joins TRBV29-1 and TRBJ1-4; D gene ambiguous. With 0 bases removed from V and 5 bases from J, the gap between germline ends came to 7 bases. This CDR3 is 13 amino acids long. Germline CDR1 is SQVTM and CDR2 is ANQGSEA. The CDR3 region is CSVEDDLNEKLFF. In nucleotides, the CDR3 is TGCAGCGTTGAAGACGACTTAAATGAAAAACTGTTTTTT.

The chain has TRBV27 and TRBJ2-1; TRBD2 is a possible D gene (6 bases). This CDR3 has 14 residues. Trimming pared 8 bases from V and 3 bases from J, leaving 14 bases between. Germline V gene data show CDR1 as MNHEY and CDR2 as SMNVEV (reference sequence). The CDR3 region has the DNA TGTGCCAGCGGAGGGTCACGGGACTACAATGAGCAGTTCTTC. Encoded protein: CASGGSRDYNEQFF.

To note about this clonotype: A much larger clone is a single base away; this may be a read error. The V gene is TRBV15, the J gene TRBJ1-6; D is possibly TRBD1 (5 bases). Germline CDR1 and CDR2: LNHNV and YYDKDF (reference sequence). The CDR3 has 15 residues. CDR3 in amino acids: CAASRDKGSLSPLHF. CDR3 in DNA: TGTGCCGCCAGCAGAGATAAGGGGAGCCTTTCACCCCTCCACTTT. Combining the CDR3 with reference TRBV15 and TRBJ1-6 gives the whole variable domain DAMVIQNPRYQVTQFGKPVTLSCSQTLNHNVMYWYQQKSSQAPKLLFHYYDKDFNNEADTPDNFQSRRPNTSFCFLDIRSPGLGDTAMYLCAASRDKGSLSPLHFGNGTRLTVT.

This clonotype was observed many times. This chain links TRBV6-1 with TRBJ2-6, with TRBD1 as a possible D gene (5 bases). With 2 bases removed from V and 1 base from J, the gap between germline ends came to 15 bases. Per germline, CDR1 MNHNS and CDR2 SASEGT. The CDR3 runs 18 residues. The CDR3 bases are TGTGCCAGCAGTGAAAGTCAGGGCTTGTTATCTGGGGCCAACGTCCTGACTTTC. Translated: CASSESQGLLSGANVLTF.

The rearrangement uses TRBV7-9 and TRBJ2-7; D is uncertain. The germline V gene encodes CDR1 SEHNR and CDR2 FQNEAQ (reference sequence). Trimming took off 0 bases at V and 2 bases at J, with 11 bases between the two ends. The CDR3 totals 15 residues. Written as DNA, the CDR3 is TGTGCCAGCAGCTTAGCTCTGGGTGGGACCTACGAGCAGTACTTC. The encoded protein is CASSLALGGTYEQYF.